Listed below are T cell receptor beta chains from one sample, sequenced in a study of CD4+ T cells in melanoma. TCRdb keeps only in-frame clones here, not all; method: immunoSEQ multiplex PCR. This sample has around 100,000 clones, with over 80% found just once. What was sequenced was peripheral blood. Receptors originate from a human donor with melanoma. Each CDR3 is given with its conserved first and last residue. The order of the fields is clone size, J gene, V gene, D gene, CDR3 protein, CDR3 DNA. A D gene is named only where the DNA matches it firmly. Size values are once, few and many counts, or a class for expanded clones, and some rows have none.

abundance: NA; j_gene: TRBJ1-5; v_gene: TRBV6-5; d_gene: NA; CDR3aa: CASSGSGNQPQHF; CDR3nt: TGTGCCAGCAGTGGCTCTGGCAATCAGCCCCAGCATTTT
abundance: NA; j_gene: TRBJ2-2; v_gene: TRBV5-8; d_gene: TRBD2; CDR3aa: CASSLPAGTSGRTGELFF; CDR3nt: TGTGCCAGCAGCTTGCCGGCCGGGACTAGCGGGAGGACCGGGGAGCTGTTTTTT
abundance: once; j_gene: TRBJ2-7; v_gene: TRBV28; d_gene: NA; CDR3aa: CASRPTGTWEQYF; CDR3nt: TGTGCCAGCAGGCCTACAGGGACTTGGGAGCAGTACTTC
abundance: NA; j_gene: TRBJ2-5; v_gene: TRBV7-2; d_gene: TRBD2; CDR3aa: CASSLALSSGGETQYF; CDR3nt: TGTGCCAGCAGCTTAGCGCTATCTAGCGGGGGCGAGACCCAGTACTTC
abundance: NA; j_gene: TRBJ2-1; v_gene: TRBV11-2; d_gene: NA; CDR3aa: CASSLDRDYEQFF; CDR3nt: TGTGCCAGCAGCTTAGACAGGGATTATGAGCAGTTCTTC
abundance: NA; j_gene: TRBJ1-3; v_gene: TRBV7-9; d_gene: NA; CDR3aa: CASSLGRNPGNTIYF; CDR3nt: TGTGCCAGCAGCTTAGGCCGGAACCCTGGAAACACCATATATTTT
abundance: NA; j_gene: TRBJ2-7; v_gene: TRBV14; d_gene: TRBD1; CDR3aa: CASSPYRTGLSEQYF; CDR3nt: TGTGCCAGCAGCCCCTACAGGACAGGGCTCAGCGAGCAGTACTTC
abundance: NA; j_gene: TRBJ2-1; v_gene: TRBV5-1; d_gene: TRBD2; CDR3aa: CASSLGAGEGSSYNEQFF; CDR3nt: TGCGCCAGCAGCTTGGGGGCGGGAGAGGGGAGCTCCTACAATGAGCAGTTCTTC
abundance: NA; j_gene: TRBJ2-5; v_gene: TRBV7-3; d_gene: TRBD1; CDR3aa: CASRGTDRDQETQYF; CDR3nt: TGTGCCAGCAGGGGGACAGATAGAGACCAAGAGACCCAGTACTTC
abundance: NA; j_gene: TRBJ2-3; v_gene: TRBV7-3; d_gene: NA; CDR3aa: CASSRGWGTGDTQYF; CDR3nt: TGTGCCAGCAGCCGTGGTTGGGGGACGGGAGATACGCAGTATTTT
abundance: NA; j_gene: TRBJ1-3; v_gene: TRBV25-1; d_gene: NA; CDR3aa: CASSQRGGNRNTIYF; CDR3nt: TGTGCCAGCAGTCAACGTGGGGGTAATAGAAACACCATATATTTT
abundance: NA; j_gene: TRBJ1-2; v_gene: TRBV4-2; d_gene: NA; CDR3aa: CASSQESGRANYGYTF; CDR3nt: TGTGCCAGCAGCCAAGAGTCCGGCAGGGCCAACTATGGCTACACCTTC
abundance: NA; j_gene: TRBJ2-3; v_gene: TRBV4-1; d_gene: TRBD2; CDR3aa: CASSPGSRGLAGVVSTDTQYF; CDR3nt: TGCGCCAGCAGCCCCGGATCGAGGGGACTAGCGGGAGTTGTGAGCACAGATACGCAGTATTTT
abundance: once; j_gene: TRBJ2-3; v_gene: TRBV7-2; d_gene: NA; CDR3aa: CASSLVLFGDTQYF; CDR3nt: TGTGCCAGCAGCTTAGTACTCTTTGGAGATACGCAGTATTTT
abundance: NA; j_gene: TRBJ1-4; v_gene: TRBV29-1; d_gene: NA; CDR3aa: CSARGNEKLFF; CDR3nt: TGCAGCGCCCGGGGTAATGAAAAACTGTTTTTT
abundance: NA; j_gene: TRBJ2-6; v_gene: TRBV28; d_gene: NA; CDR3aa: CASSFVGDSGANVLTF; CDR3nt: TGTGCCAGCAGTTTCGTAGGGGACTCTGGGGCCAACGTCCTGACTTTC
abundance: NA; j_gene: TRBJ2-6; v_gene: TRBV19; d_gene: NA; CDR3aa: CATHRRGPPGGANVLTF; CDR3nt: TGTGCCACCCACCGCAGGGGCCCCCCGGGGGGGGCCAACGTCCTGACTTTC
abundance: NA; j_gene: TRBJ2-3; v_gene: TRBV29-1; d_gene: NA; CDR3aa: CSVVRRGADTQYF; CDR3nt: TGCAGCGTTGTCCGGAGGGGGGCAGATACGCAGTATTTT
abundance: NA; j_gene: TRBJ2-1; v_gene: TRBV7-2; d_gene: TRBD2; CDR3aa: CASSPGLAPSNEQFF; CDR3nt: TGTGCCAGCAGCCCTGGACTAGCTCCATCCAATGAGCAGTTCTTC
abundance: NA; j_gene: TRBJ1-5; v_gene: TRBV28; d_gene: NA; CDR3aa: CASNPPTVLNQPQHF; CDR3nt: TGTGCCAGCAACCCTCCGACGGTCCTCAATCAGCCCCAGCATTTT
abundance: few; j_gene: TRBJ2-3; v_gene: TRBV11-2; d_gene: TRBD2; CDR3aa: CASSLLRGGSTDTQYF; CDR3nt: TGTGCCAGCAGCTTACTTCGCGGGGGAAGCACAGATACGCAGTATTTT
abundance: NA; j_gene: TRBJ2-5; v_gene: TRBV11-3; d_gene: NA; CDR3aa: CASSSLIGETQYF; CDR3nt: TGTGCCAGCAGCTCTTTAATAGGAGAGACCCAGTACTTC
abundance: NA; j_gene: TRBJ2-3; v_gene: TRBV5-4; d_gene: NA; CDR3aa: CASSFGSTDTQYF; CDR3nt: TGTGCCAGCAGCTTCGGGAGCACAGATACGCAGTATTTT
abundance: NA; j_gene: TRBJ1-5; v_gene: TRBV28; d_gene: NA; CDR3aa: CASINGAFNQPQHF; CDR3nt: TGTGCCAGCATCAACGGGGCATTCAATCAGCCCCAGCATTTT
abundance: NA; j_gene: TRBJ1-3; v_gene: TRBV27; d_gene: TRBD1; CDR3aa: CASSLRQGGSSGNTIYF; CDR3nt: TGTGCCAGCAGTCTGCGACAGGGGGGGAGTTCTGGAAACACCATATATTTT
abundance: few; j_gene: TRBJ1-2; v_gene: TRBV6-1; d_gene: NA; CDR3aa: CASSGRAYGYTF; CDR3nt: TGTGCCAGCAGTGGCAGAGCCTATGGCTACACCTTC
abundance: NA; j_gene: TRBJ2-7; v_gene: TRBV7-3; d_gene: NA; CDR3aa: CASSLRAGGPYEQYF; CDR3nt: TGTGCCAGCAGCTTACGGGCAGGTGGCCCCTACGAGCAGTACTTC